This entry lists 25 T cell receptor beta chains sequenced from one sample in a study of blood T cell repertoires in COVID-19. Data came from immunoSEQ multiplex PCR; TCRdb stores just in-frame clones and leaves some out. The data contain almost 200,000 clones, around four fifths of them singletons. Input material: peripheral blood. These receptors were taken from a man aged 60-69 years with COVID-19, enrolled during active disease.

This clone was seen more than once but under ten times. The rearrangement joins TRBV5-1 to TRBJ1-2, with D unresolved. The CDR3 runs 13 residues. The germline V gene has CDR1 SGHRS and CDR2 YFSETQ. The germline V and J ends were trimmed by 0 bases and 7 bases, with 10 bases remaining between them. The CDR3 DNA reads as TGCGCCAGCAGCTTGGCCGGGGAAGTTGGCTACACCTTC. Translation: CASSLAGEVGYTF.

Here the CDR3 reads CASRHLAGGTYEQYF. The DNA for the CDR3 is TGTGCCAGCAGACATCTAGCGGGAGGAACCTACGAGCAGTACTTC. The chain couples TRBV6-5 to TRBJ2-7; TRBD2 matches at 11 bases. V shed 6 bases and J 2 bases; nucleotides not matched to a gene: 6. CDR1 MNHEY and CDR2 SVGAGI come from the germline V gene. This CDR3 has 15 residues.

This clone was counted only a few times. The chain joins TRBV6-2 or TRBV6-3 to TRBJ1-1, with a possible D match to TRBD1 (6 bases). CDR3 length: 12 residues. Per germline, CDR1 MNHEY and CDR2 SVGEGT. V was trimmed by 9 bases and J by 2 bases, leaving 10 bases between them. The CDR3 sequence: CASSRGNTEAFF. The CDR3 coding sequence is TGTGCCAGTAGCAGGGGAAACACTGAAGCTTTCTTT.

The V gene is TRBV30, the J gene TRBJ1-2; D possibly corresponds to TRBD1 (5 bases). The CDR3 sequence is 12 residues long. From germline, CDR1 is GTSNPN and CDR2 SVGIG (reference sequence). V was shortened by 6 bases and J by 4 bases, with 12 bases between the two germline ends. The CDR3 DNA follows: TGTGCCTGTCAGAGGGGACTCTATGGCTACACCTTC. Translating it yields CACQRGLYGYTF.

This clone appeared a few times. The rearrangement joins TRBV10-3 to TRBJ1-3, with 7 bases lining up with TRBD1. Germline-derived CDR1 and CDR2 are ENHRY and SYGVKD. This CDR3 spans 14 amino acids. The trim removed 10 bases at V and 0 bases at J, leaving 6 bases unmatched. The CDR3 protein is CATQGQSSGNTIYF. CDR3 in DNA: TGTGCCACCCAGGGACAGAGCTCTGGAAACACCATATATTTT.

V is TRBV10-1 and J is TRBJ1-6, with D possibly TRBD1 on 5 matching bases. V lost 0 bases to trimming and J lost 10 bases, with 10 bases between them. Germline-derived CDR1 and CDR2 are WNHNN and SYGVQD (reference sequence). The CDR3 is made up of 14 amino acids. CDR3 DNA: TGCGCCAGCAGTGAGTCCCAGGGTCGGTCACCCCTCCACTTT. Translating gives CASSESQGRSPLHF.

The J gene is TRBJ2-2, the V gene TRBV7-2, with 7 bases matching TRBD1. The trim removed 8 bases at V and 0 bases at J, leaving 12 bases unmatched. Germline CDR1 is SGHTA and CDR2 is FQGNSA. The length of the CDR3 is 17 residues. CDR3 protein: CASHTNRQGSNTGELFF. The CDR3 DNA reads TGTGCCAGCCACACCAACCGACAGGGTTCGAACACCGGGGAGCTGTTTTTT.

The genes are TRBV6-5 and TRBJ1-2, with D unresolved. The CDR3 totals 12 residues. Germline V gives CDR1 MNHEY, CDR2 SVGAGI. With 5 bases removed from V and 4 bases from J, the gap between germline ends came to 8 bases. The CDR3 DNA follows: TGTGCCAGCAGTCCGGGAGCCTATGGCTACACCTTC. Translated, it gives CASSPGAYGYTF.

There are a few counts of this clone. The CDR3 nucleotides are TGCGCCAGCAGCGGGGAGGCAGGCGGCCTTGGTGAAGCTTTCTTT. It is translated as CASSGEAGGLGEAFF. V gene TRBV5-1 combines with J gene TRBJ1-1; D not resolved. V was trimmed by 4 bases and J by 7 bases, leaving 20 bases between them. Germline V gene sequence: CDR1 SGHRS, CDR2 YFSETQ. The length of the CDR3 is 15 residues.

The DNA for the CDR3 is TGTGCCAGCAGTGAAGTTTTGGCAGGGGGTTTTGGAAACACCATATATTTT. Translating it yields CASSEVLAGGFGNTIYF. The J gene is TRBJ1-3, the V gene TRBV6-1; 7 bases are shared with TRBD1. The CDR3 length is 17 residues. The junction had 9 bases not matched to a gene; V was cut back by 1 base and J by 3 bases. The germline V gene has CDR1 MNHNS and CDR2 SASEGT.

The V and J genes are TRBV18 and TRBJ1-1; weak D call: TRBD1 (6 bases). The CDR3 is made up of 15 amino acids. Trimming cost V 1 base and J 0 bases, with 9 bases left between them. The germline CDR1 and CDR2 sequences are KGHSH and LQKENI. CDR3 sequence: CASSPRQVMNTEAFF. The CDR3 DNA follows: TGTGCCAGCTCACCACGACAGGTTATGAACACTGAAGCTTTCTTT.

The rearrangement links TRBV18 to TRBJ1-2; the match to TRBD1 covers 8 bases. V dropped 3 bases and J dropped 2; count of bases not matched to a gene: 8. There are 16 residues in the CDR3. The germline V gene encodes CDR1 KGHSH and CDR2 LQKENI. The CDR3 sequence: CASSPDRELENYGYTF. In DNA form, the CDR3 reads TGTGCCAGCTCACCGGACAGGGAGCTCGAGAACTATGGCTACACCTTC.

The chain employs TRBV28 and TRBJ1-5; TRBD1 matches 11 bases. This CDR3 spans 17 amino acids. Unmatched junction bases numbered 11, after V lost 6 bases and J lost 4 bases. Per the germline V gene, CDR1 is MDHEN and CDR2 is SYDVKM. The CDR3 region is CASSPRTGGVSNQPQHF. CDR3 bases: TGTGCCAGCAGCCCCCGGACAGGGGGCGTATCGAATCAGCCCCAGCATTTT.

This clone was recorded only once. The J gene is TRBJ1-3, the V gene TRBV19; possible D gene TRBD1, 6 bases. The CDR3 consists of 14 residues. CDR1 is LNHDA, CDR2 SQIVND, per germline (reference sequence). V was clipped by 3 bases and J by 3 bases, with 9 bases between them. The CDR3, as DNA: TGTGCCAGTAGTATTGGGGGACATGGAAACACCATATATTTT. Translated: CASSIGGHGNTIYF.

The DNA of the CDR3 is TGTGCCAGCAGCCATTCATACGGACAGGGGGTTGAGGGCTACACCTTC. Its protein is CASSHSYGQGVEGYTF. The chain combines TRBV7-2 with TRBJ1-2, with 10 bases fitting TRBD1. CDR1 SGHTA and CDR2 FQGNSA come from the germline V gene. J gave up 8 bases and V 5 bases, and 14 bases lay outside the gene matches. CDR3 length: 16 residues.

This clone was counted between two and nine times. The chain couples TRBV29-1 to TRBJ1-1; 7 bases are a match to TRBD1. The J segment lost 8 bases and the V segment lost 7 bases, leaving 16 bases of the junction unmatched. Germline loops: CDR1 SQVTM, CDR2 ANQGSEA. The CDR3 has 14 residues. The CDR3 bases are TGCAGCGCTTCCCCGCGGGACAGAGGATTAGAAGCTTTCTTT. Translated, it gives CSASPRDRGLEAFF.

This clone appeared a single time. The V gene is TRBV29-1, the J gene TRBJ1-1, with TRBD1 matching over 8 bases. The germline CDR1 and CDR2 sequences are SQVTM and ANQGSEA. The length of the CDR3 is 14 residues. V was pared by 3 bases and J by 1 base, with 4 bases of the junction left unmatched. The DNA of the CDR3 is TGCAGCGTTGATTGGCAGGGGGCGAACACTGAAGCTTTCTTT. Its protein is CSVDWQGANTEAFF.

V and J are TRBV19 and TRBJ1-4; 12 bases agree with TRBD1. Trimming removed 5 bases from V and 10 bases from J; junction bases left unmatched: 14. Germline CDR1 LNHDA, CDR2 SQIVND (reference sequence). The CDR3 extends over 17 amino acids. Here the CDR3 DNA reads TGTGCCAGTAGTTCCTTACCCGCCGGGACAGGGGGCGTAAAACTGTTTTTT. Translation gives CASSSLPAGTGGVKLFF.

Turning to this clone: The same CDR3 is also encoded by other DNA sequences in this sample. This sequence joins TRBV19 and TRBJ1-2; D is unresolved. Between the trimmed V and J ends, which lost 1 base and 4 bases, there was a span of 7 bases. This CDR3 contains 13 residues. Germline loops: CDR1 LNHDA, CDR2 SQIVND (reference sequence). CDR3 residues: CASSIGGIYGYTF. The CDR3 DNA is TGTGCCAGTAGTATAGGAGGGATCTATGGCTACACCTTC.

This chain uses TRBV5-1 with TRBJ1-5; a possible D gene is TRBD1 (5 bases). The germline gives CDR1 SGHRS, CDR2 YFSETQ. Trimming took 5 bases from V and 9 from J, leaving 18 bases between them. The CDR3 extends over 14 amino acids. The CDR3 DNA sequence: TGCGCCAGCAGGAAACGCCAGGGTACTTGGCCCCAGCATTTT. Translating it yields CASRKRQGTWPQHF.

The genes are TRBV19 and TRBJ2-2; TRBD1 aligns across 7 bases. The CDR3 spans 19 residues. The V and J ends lost 2 bases and 1 base, in that order; junction bases with no gene match: 13. CDR1 and CDR2 (germline): LNHDA, SQIVND (reference sequence). The CDR3 DNA reads TGTGCCAGTAGTATATTTAGGGTTGGGGGACAGCTGAACACCGGGGAGCTGTTTTTT. Translation gives CASSIFRVGGQLNTGELFF.

The chain combines TRBV5-1 with TRBJ2-7, with 8 nucleotides matching TRBD1. Germline CDR1 and CDR2: SGHRS and YFSETQ. CDR3 length: 14 amino acids. Trimming at V came to 4 bases and at J to 1 base, leaving 4 bases not matched to a gene. The CDR3 spells CASSTGQGSYEQYF. CDR3 nucleotides: TGCGCCAGCAGCACTGGACAGGGTTCCTACGAGCAGTACTTC.

V and J are TRBV4-1 and TRBJ2-7; the match to TRBD1 covers 9 bases. This CDR3 spans 17 amino acids. Germline CDR1 and CDR2: MGHRA and YSYEKL. The V and J ends lost 0 bases and 4 bases, in that order; junction bases with no gene match: 10. CDR3 loop: CASSQEGPGTGQYEQYF. CDR3 coding DNA: TGCGCCAGCAGCCAAGAGGGACCCGGGACAGGGCAATACGAGCAGTACTTC.

The V call is TRBV27, the J call TRBJ2-4, with 10 positions matching TRBD2. The length of the CDR3 is 18 residues. The V segment lost 5 bases and the J segment 2 bases; nucleotides outside the gene matches: 12. Looked up from germline, CDR1 is MNHEY and CDR2 is SMNVEV (reference sequence). CDR3 protein: CASSLRATSGLSKNIQYF. The CDR3 coding sequence is TGTGCCAGCAGTCTACGGGCGACTAGCGGGCTGTCCAAAAACATTCAGTACTTC.

The CDR3, as DNA: TGTGCCTGGAGTAGGACAGGGAAAGGTGAAAAACTGTTTTTT. This codes for CAWSRTGKGEKLFF. The J gene is TRBJ1-4, the V gene TRBV30; 8 bases align to TRBD1. CDR1 is GTSNPN, CDR2 SVGIG, per germline (reference sequence). CDR3 length equals 14 residues. J gave up 7 bases and V 2 bases, and 6 bases lay outside the gene matches. Variable domain in full (rest from reference TRBV30 and TRBJ1-4): SQTIHQWPATLVQPVGSPLSLECTVEGTSNPNLYWYRQAAGRGLQLLFYSVGIGQISSEVPQNLSASRPQDRQFILSSKKLLLSDSGFYLCAWSRTGKGEKLFFGSGTQLSVL.